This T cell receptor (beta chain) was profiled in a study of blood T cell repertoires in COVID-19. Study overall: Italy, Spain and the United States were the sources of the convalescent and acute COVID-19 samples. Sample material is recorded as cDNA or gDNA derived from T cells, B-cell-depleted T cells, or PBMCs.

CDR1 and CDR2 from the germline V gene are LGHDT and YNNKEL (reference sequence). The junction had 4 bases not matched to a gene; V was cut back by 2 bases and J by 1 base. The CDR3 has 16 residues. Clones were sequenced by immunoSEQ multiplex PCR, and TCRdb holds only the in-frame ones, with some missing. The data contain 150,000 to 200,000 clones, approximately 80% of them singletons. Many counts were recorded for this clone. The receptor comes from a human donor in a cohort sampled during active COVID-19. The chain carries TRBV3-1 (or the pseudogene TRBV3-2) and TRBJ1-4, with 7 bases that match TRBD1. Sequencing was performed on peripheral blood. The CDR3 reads CASSQSRQGTNEKLFF. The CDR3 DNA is TGTGCCAGCAGCCAATCCAGACAGGGAACTAATGAAAAACTGTTTTTT.